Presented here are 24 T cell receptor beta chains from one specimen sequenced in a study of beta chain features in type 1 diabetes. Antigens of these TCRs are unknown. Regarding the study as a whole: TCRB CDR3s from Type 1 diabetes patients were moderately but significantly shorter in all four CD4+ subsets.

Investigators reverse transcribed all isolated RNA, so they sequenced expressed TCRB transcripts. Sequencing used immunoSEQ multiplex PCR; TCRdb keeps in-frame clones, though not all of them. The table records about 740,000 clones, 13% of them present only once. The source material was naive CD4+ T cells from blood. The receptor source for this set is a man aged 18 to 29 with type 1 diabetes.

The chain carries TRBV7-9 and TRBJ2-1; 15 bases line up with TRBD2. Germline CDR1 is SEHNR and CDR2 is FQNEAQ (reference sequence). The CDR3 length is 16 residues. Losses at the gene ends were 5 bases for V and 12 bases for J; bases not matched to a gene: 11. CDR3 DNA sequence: TGTGCCAGCAGCACGGGGACTAGCGGGGGGTCCCGTGGGCAGTTCTTC. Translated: CASSTGTSGGSRGQFF.

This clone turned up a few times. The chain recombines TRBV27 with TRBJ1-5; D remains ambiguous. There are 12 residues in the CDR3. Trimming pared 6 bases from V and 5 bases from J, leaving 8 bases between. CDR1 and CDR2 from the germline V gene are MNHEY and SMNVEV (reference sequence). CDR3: CASRQTDQPQHF. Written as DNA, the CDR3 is TGTGCCAGCAGACAGACCGATCAGCCCCAGCATTTT.

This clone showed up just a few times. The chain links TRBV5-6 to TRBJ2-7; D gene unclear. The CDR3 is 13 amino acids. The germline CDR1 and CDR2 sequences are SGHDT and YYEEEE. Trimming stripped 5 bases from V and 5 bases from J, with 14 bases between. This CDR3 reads CASSFWSGDEQYF. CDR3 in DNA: TGTGCCAGCAGTTTTTGGTCGGGTGACGAGCAGTACTTC.

This chain's CDR3 is CASSLAGTGQFF. The CDR3 DNA sequence: TGCGCCAGCAGCTTGGCCGGGACAGGGCAGTTCTTC. The V and J genes are TRBV5-1 and TRBJ2-1; 8 bases are a match to TRBD1. V lost 0 bases and J lost 12; bases outside the gene matches: 2. The CDR3 loop spans 12 amino acids. From germline, CDR1 is SGHRS and CDR2 YFSETQ.

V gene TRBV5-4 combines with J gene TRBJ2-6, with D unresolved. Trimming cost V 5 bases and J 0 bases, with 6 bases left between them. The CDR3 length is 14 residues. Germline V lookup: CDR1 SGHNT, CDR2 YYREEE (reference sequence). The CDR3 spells CASRLVSGANVLTF. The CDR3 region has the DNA TGTGCCAGCAGGCTAGTCTCTGGGGCCAACGTCCTGACTTTC.

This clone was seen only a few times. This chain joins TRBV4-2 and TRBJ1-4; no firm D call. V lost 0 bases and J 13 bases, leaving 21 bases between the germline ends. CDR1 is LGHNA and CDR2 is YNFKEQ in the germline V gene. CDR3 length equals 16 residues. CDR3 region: CASSQDGFGLPVGLFF. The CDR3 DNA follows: TGTGCCAGCAGCCAAGATGGGTTCGGCTTGCCAGTTGGACTGTTTTTT.

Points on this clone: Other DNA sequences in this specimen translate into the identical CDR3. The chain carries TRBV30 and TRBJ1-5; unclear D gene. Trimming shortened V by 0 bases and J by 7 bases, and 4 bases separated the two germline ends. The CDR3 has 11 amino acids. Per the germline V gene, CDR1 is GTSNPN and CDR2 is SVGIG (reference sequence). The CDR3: CAWSVGQPQHF. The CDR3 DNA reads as TGTGCCTGGAGTGTGGGACAGCCCCAGCATTTT. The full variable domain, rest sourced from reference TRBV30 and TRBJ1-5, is SQTIHQWPATLVQPVGSPLSLECTVEGTSNPNLYWYRQAAGRGLQLLFYSVGIGQISSEVPQNLSASRPQDRQFILSSKKLLLSDSGFYLCAWSVGQPQHFGDGTRLSIL.

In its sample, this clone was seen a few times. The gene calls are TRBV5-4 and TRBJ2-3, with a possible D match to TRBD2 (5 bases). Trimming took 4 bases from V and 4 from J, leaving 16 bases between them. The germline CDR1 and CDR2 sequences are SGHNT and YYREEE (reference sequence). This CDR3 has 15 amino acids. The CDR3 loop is CASSPPLPGADTQYF. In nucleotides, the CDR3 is TGTGCCAGCAGCCCCCCGCTTCCCGGGGCAGATACGCAGTATTTT.

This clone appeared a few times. CDR3 nucleotides: TGTGCCAGCAAGGATAAACAGTTTAATGAAAAACTGTTTTTT. It encodes CASKDKQFNEKLFF. The J gene is TRBJ1-4, the V gene TRBV25-1; the D is unclear. Germline V CDR1 and CDR2: MGHDK, SYGVNS. The length of the CDR3 is 14 residues. The germline V and J ends were trimmed by 7 bases and 4 bases, with 13 bases remaining between them.

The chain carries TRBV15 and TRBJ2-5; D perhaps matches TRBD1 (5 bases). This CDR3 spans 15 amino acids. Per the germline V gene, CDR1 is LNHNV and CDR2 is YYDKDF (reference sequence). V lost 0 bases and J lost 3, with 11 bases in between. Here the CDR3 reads CATSRDQGVEETQYF. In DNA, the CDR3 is TGTGCCACCAGCAGAGATCAAGGGGTCGAAGAGACCCAGTACTTC. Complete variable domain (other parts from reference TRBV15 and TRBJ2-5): DAMVIQNPRYQVTQFGKPVTLSCSQTLNHNVMYWYQQKSSQAPKLLFHYYDKDFNNEADTPDNFQSRRPNTSFCFLDIRSPGLGDTAMYLCATSRDQGVEETQYFGPGTRLLVL.

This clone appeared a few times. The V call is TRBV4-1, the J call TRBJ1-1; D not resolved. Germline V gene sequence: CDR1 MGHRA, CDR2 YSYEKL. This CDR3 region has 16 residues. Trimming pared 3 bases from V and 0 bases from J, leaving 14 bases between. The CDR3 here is CASSQLRTSLNTEAFF. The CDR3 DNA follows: TGCGCCAGCAGCCAGCTACGGACGAGTCTGAACACTGAAGCTTTCTTT.

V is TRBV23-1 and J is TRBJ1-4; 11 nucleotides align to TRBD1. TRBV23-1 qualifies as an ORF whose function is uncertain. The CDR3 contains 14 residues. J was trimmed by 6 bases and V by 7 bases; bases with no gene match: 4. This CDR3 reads CASNPGQGDEKLFF. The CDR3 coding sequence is TGCGCCAGCAACCCGGGACAGGGGGATGAAAAACTGTTTTTT.

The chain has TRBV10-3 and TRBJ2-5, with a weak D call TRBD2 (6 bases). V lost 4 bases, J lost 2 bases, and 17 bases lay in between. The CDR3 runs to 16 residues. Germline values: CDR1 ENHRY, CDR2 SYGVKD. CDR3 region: CAISAAGRGGQETQYF. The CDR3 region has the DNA TGTGCCATCAGTGCTGCGGGACGAGGAGGGCAAGAGACCCAGTACTTC.

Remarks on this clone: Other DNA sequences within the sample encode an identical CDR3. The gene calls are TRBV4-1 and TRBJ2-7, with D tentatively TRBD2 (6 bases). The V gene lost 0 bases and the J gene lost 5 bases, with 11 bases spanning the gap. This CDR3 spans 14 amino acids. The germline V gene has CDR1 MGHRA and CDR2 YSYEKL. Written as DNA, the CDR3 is TGCGCCAGCAGCCAAGACCGTGCGGGGCACGAGCAGTACTTC. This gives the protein CASSQDRAGHEQYF.

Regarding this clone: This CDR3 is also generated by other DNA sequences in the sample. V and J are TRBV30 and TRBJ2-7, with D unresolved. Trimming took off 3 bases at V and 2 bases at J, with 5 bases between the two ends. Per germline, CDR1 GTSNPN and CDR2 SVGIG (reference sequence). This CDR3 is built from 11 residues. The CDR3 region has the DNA TGTGCCTGGAGCCTAGCCTACGAGCAGTACTTC. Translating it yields CAWSLAYEQYF.

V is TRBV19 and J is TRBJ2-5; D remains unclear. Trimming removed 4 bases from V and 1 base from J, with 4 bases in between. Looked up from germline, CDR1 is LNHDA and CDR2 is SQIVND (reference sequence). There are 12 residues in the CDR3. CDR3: CASSTTQETQYF. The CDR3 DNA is TGTGCCAGTAGTACGACCCAAGAGACCCAGTACTTC.

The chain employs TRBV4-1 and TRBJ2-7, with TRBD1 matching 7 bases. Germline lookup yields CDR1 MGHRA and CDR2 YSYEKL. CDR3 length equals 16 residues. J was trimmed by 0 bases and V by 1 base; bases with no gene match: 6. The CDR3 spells CASSQARTGTSYEQYF. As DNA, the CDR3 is TGCGCCAGCAGCCAAGCCCGGACAGGTACCTCCTACGAGCAGTACTTC.

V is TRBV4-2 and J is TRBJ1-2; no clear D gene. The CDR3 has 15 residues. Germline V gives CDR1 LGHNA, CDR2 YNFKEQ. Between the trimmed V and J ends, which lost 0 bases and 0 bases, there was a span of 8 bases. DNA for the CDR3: TGTGCCAGCAGCCAAGATTTTTCGACTAACTATGGCTACACCTTC. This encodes CASSQDFSTNYGYTF.

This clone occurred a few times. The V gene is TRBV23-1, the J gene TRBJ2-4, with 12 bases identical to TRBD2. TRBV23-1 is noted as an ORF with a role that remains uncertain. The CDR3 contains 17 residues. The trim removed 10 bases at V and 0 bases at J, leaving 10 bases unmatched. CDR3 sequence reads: CATLAGGPGLAKNIQYF. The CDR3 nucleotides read TGCGCCACGCTAGCGGGGGGGCCGGGCTTAGCCAAAAACATTCAGTACTTC.

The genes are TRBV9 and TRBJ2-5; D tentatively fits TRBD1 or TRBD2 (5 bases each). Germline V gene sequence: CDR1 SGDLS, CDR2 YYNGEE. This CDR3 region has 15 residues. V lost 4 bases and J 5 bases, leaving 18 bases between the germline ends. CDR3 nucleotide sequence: TGTGCCAGCAGCCCCCGGGCCCCGGGGCTTGAGACCCAGTACTTC. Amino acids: CASSPRAPGLETQYF. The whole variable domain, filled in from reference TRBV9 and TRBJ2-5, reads DSGVTQTPKHLITATGQRVTLRCSPRSGDLSVYWYQQSLDQGLQFLIQYYNGEERAKGNILERFSAQQFPDLHSELNLSSLELGDSALYFCASSPRAPGLETQYFGPGTRLLVL.

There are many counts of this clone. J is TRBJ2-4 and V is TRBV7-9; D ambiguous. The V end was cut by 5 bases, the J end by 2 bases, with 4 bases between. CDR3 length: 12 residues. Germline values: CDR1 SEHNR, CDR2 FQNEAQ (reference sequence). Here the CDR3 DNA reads TGTGCCAGCAGCGGCCCCAAAAACATTCAGTACTTC. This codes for CASSGPKNIQYF.

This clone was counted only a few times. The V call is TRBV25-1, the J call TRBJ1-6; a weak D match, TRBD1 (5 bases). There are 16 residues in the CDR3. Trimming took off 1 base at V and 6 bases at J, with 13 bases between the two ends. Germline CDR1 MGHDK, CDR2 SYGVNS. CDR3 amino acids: CASSEWGASSNSPLHF. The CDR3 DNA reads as TGTGCCAGCAGTGAATGGGGCGCCAGTTCTAATTCACCCCTCCACTTT.

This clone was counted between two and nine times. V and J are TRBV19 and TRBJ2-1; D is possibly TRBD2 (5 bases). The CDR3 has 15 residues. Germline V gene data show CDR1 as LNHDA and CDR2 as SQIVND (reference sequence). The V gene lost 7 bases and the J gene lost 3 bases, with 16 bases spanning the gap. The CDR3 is CASTAGPLFYNEQFF. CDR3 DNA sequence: TGTGCCAGTACGGCGGGCCCACTATTCTACAATGAGCAGTTCTTC.

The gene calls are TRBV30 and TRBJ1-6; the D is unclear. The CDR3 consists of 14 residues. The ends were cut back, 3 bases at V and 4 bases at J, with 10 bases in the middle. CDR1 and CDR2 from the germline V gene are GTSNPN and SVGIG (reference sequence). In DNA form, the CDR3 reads TGTGCCTGGAGCTATCAGATTTATAATTCACCCCTCCACTTT. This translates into CAWSYQIYNSPLHF.